The 21 T cell receptor beta chains reported below all come from one sample, sequenced in a study of cytomegalovirus exposure and HLA in healthy donors. The table came from immunoSEQ multiplex PCR; TCRdb's copy has only in-frame clones and leaves some out. The sample includes about 330,000 clones, roughly 87% of them seen just once. Sequencing was carried out using PBMCs. Source of these receptors: a woman under 40 in good health and CMV-seropositive.

This chain joins TRBV5-1 and TRBJ2-7, with 9 nucleotides matching TRBD2. Trimming at V came to 4 bases and at J to 4 bases, leaving 36 bases not matched to a gene. The germline CDR1 and CDR2 sequences are SGHRS and YFSETQ. The CDR3 totals 24 residues. The CDR3: CASSGSEGGRGTSRYSSQTYEQYF. The CDR3 region has the DNA TGCGCCAGCAGCGGAAGCGAAGGGGGGCGAGGGACTAGCCGCTACTCATCTCAAACGTACGAGCAGTACTTC.

The rearrangement joins TRBV5-6 to TRBJ2-7, with 7 bases aligning to TRBD1. The ends lost 2 bases at V and 4 bases at J; junction bases unmatched: 12. The CDR3 loop spans 16 amino acids. Germline-derived CDR1 and CDR2 are SGHDT and YYEEEE. CDR3 in DNA: TGTGCCAGCAGCTTCACGACCGAATTACAGGGGTACGAGCAGTACTTC. Protein: CASSFTTELQGYEQYF.

This chain connects TRBV7-9 to TRBJ2-7; D not resolved. CDR3 length: 14 amino acids. Trimming shortened V by 1 base and J by 4 bases, and 11 bases separated the two germline ends. Per the germline V gene, CDR1 is SEHNR and CDR2 is FQNEAQ (reference sequence). The CDR3 DNA follows: TGTGCCAGCAGCTTAGTATCTATATCGTACGAGCAGTACTTC. Protein product: CASSLVSISYEQYF.

The chain employs TRBV6-5 and TRBJ1-6; 8 bases match TRBD1. Germline V CDR1 and CDR2: MNHEY, SVGAGI. The V segment lost 6 bases and the J segment 7 bases; nucleotides outside the gene matches: 8. CDR3 size: 15 residues. CDR3 nucleotides: TGTGCCAGCAGGCCCGACAGGGGAGGAAATTCACCCCTCCACTTT. Encoded protein: CASRPDRGGNSPLHF.

The CDR3 nucleotides read TGTGCCAGCAGCTCCCGGACAGGGTCCTATGGCTACACCTTC. As protein: CASSSRTGSYGYTF. V is TRBV9 and J is TRBJ1-2, with 8 bases lining up with TRBD1. The germline V gene has CDR1 SGDLS and CDR2 YYNGEE. The CDR3 has 14 amino acids. J lost 4 bases, V lost 4 bases, and 6 bases had no gene match.

The chain couples TRBV7-9 to TRBJ2-1, with 9 bases fitting TRBD1. This CDR3 has 14 amino acids. Germline V lookup: CDR1 SEHNR, CDR2 FQNEAQ (reference sequence). Trimming removed 5 bases from V and 7 bases from J; junction bases left unmatched: 6. In DNA form, the CDR3 reads TGTGCCAGCAGCCGGGGGACAGGGTCGAATGAGCAGTTCTTC. This encodes CASSRGTGSNEQFF.

This clone was observed a handful of times. V gene TRBV4-3 combines with J gene TRBJ2-1; D is unclear. Trimming shortened V by 0 bases and J by 7 bases, and 7 bases separated the two germline ends. This CDR3 contains 13 residues. The germline V gene has CDR1 LGHNA and CDR2 YSLEER. The CDR3 reads CASSQDVVNEQFF. The CDR3 DNA sequence: TGCGCCAGCAGCCAAGATGTGGTGAATGAGCAGTTCTTC.

The V call is TRBV7-3, the J call TRBJ2-3; no firm D call. Germline CDR1 reads SGHTA; CDR2 reads FQGTGA. Trimming shortened V by 5 bases and J by 3 bases, and 9 bases separated the two germline ends. The CDR3 sequence is 13 residues long. The CDR3 DNA is TGTGCCAGCAGCCTAAAACGAACAGATACGCAGTATTTT. Protein: CASSLKRTDTQYF.

This chain connects TRBV5-6 to TRBJ1-5, with D possibly matching TRBD1 (5 bases). The V and J ends lost 1 base and 7 bases respectively, with 15 bases between them. CDR3 length equals 15 residues. Germline CDR1 SGHDT, CDR2 YYEEEE. The CDR3 region has the DNA TGTGCCAGCAGCTTGCGTGGGGGGTCGGGGCAGCCCCAGCATTTT. This gives the protein CASSLRGGSGQPQHF.

The V and J genes are TRBV25-1 and TRBJ1-3; no definite D call. Germline CDR1 reads MGHDK; CDR2 reads SYGVNS. The CDR3 runs to 14 residues. Trimming took off 4 bases at V and 3 bases at J, with 10 bases between the two ends. CDR3 sequence reads: CASSVVGGGNTIYF. Written as DNA, the CDR3 is TGTGCCAGCAGTGTCGTGGGAGGTGGAAACACCATATATTTT.

The gene calls are TRBV9 and TRBJ1-2; a weak D match, TRBD1 (6 bases). The ends were cut back, 3 bases at V and 5 bases at J, with 11 bases in the middle. The CDR3 has 13 amino acids. Germline V gives CDR1 SGDLS, CDR2 YYNGEE. The CDR3 DNA is TGTGCCAGCAGCGGCAGGGGAGAGTATGGCTACACCTTC. Amino acid sequence: CASSGRGEYGYTF.

The chain has TRBV6-1 and TRBJ1-5; maybe TRBD1 (5 bases). The CDR3 spans 14 residues. The ends were cut back, 6 bases at V and 5 bases at J, with 14 bases in the middle. Germline V gene data show CDR1 as MNHNS and CDR2 as SASEGT. The CDR3 here is CASSKSGDHQPQHF. Here the CDR3 DNA reads TGTGCCAGCAGCAAGTCGGGGGATCATCAGCCCCAGCATTTT.

The genes are TRBV5-1 and TRBJ2-7; 8 nucleotides agree with TRBD1. The junction had 8 bases not matched to a gene; V was cut back by 0 bases and J by 3 bases. Germline CDR1 SGHRS, CDR2 YFSETQ. This CDR3 spans 16 amino acids. DNA of the CDR3: TGCGCCAGCAGCTTGGCGGGGACAGGAATTTACTACGAGCAGTACTTC. Amino acid sequence: CASSLAGTGIYYEQYF.

Here the CDR3 reads CASSFRSGGTSEQYF. The DNA of the CDR3 is TGTGCCAGCAGCTTTAGAAGCGGGGGAACATCCGAGCAGTACTTC. The chain employs TRBV7-9 and TRBJ2-7, with 8 bases identical to TRBD2. V dropped 3 bases and J dropped 6; count of bases not matched to a gene: 10. The CDR3 length is 15 residues. Germline V gives CDR1 SEHNR, CDR2 FQNEAQ (reference sequence).

The chain is built from TRBV29-1 and TRBJ1-4, with TRBD1 identical over 8 bases. In germline, CDR1 is SQVTM, CDR2 ANQGSEA. J gave up 12 bases and V 6 bases, and 9 bases lay outside the gene matches. The CDR3 contains 12 residues. This chain's CDR3 is CSVLRSRGQLFF. In nucleotides, the CDR3 is TGCAGCGTCCTTAGGTCCAGGGGGCAACTGTTTTTT.

The chain is built from TRBV4-2 and TRBJ2-7; 8 nucleotides agree with TRBD2. The ends lost 0 bases at V and 2 bases at J; junction bases unmatched: 12. CDR1 is LGHNA and CDR2 is YNFKEQ in the germline V gene. The CDR3 runs 18 residues. CDR3 nucleotides: TGTGCCAGCAGCCAAGAAAAGGGAGCGGGAGTGACAACCTACGAGCAGTACTTC. It is translated as CASSQEKGAGVTTYEQYF.

The J gene is TRBJ2-2, the V gene TRBV4-3, with 9 bases matching TRBD2. V lost 0 bases to trimming and J lost 4 bases; unmatched junction nucleotides: 9. Germline V gives CDR1 LGHNA, CDR2 YSLEER. The length of the CDR3 is 18 residues. CDR3 DNA: TGCGCCAGCAGCCAAGATTTCAGCGGGAGGTCTATCACCGGGGAGCTGTTTTTT. It is translated as CASSQDFSGRSITGELFF.

The chain is built from TRBV4-1 and TRBJ1-5; D uncertain. V was shortened by 1 base and J by 3 bases, with 13 bases between the two germline ends. The length of the CDR3 is 16 residues. Germline V gene data show CDR1 as MGHRA and CDR2 as YSYEKL. The CDR3 is CASSQVGNGLNQPQHF. The CDR3 nucleotides read TGCGCCAGCAGCCAAGTCGGTAACGGCCTCAATCAGCCCCAGCATTTT.

V usage is TRBV7-8 and J usage is TRBJ2-7, with D unresolved. CDR3 length: 15 amino acids. The V gene lost 1 base and the J gene lost 4 bases, with 14 bases spanning the gap. Germline CDR1 is SGHVS and CDR2 is FQNEAQ. As DNA, the CDR3 is TGTGCCAGCAGCTTAGGACGGCCTAGAGAATACGAGCAGTACTTC. Protein product: CASSLGRPREYEQYF.

V usage is TRBV7-2 and J usage is TRBJ1-3, with D maybe TRBD1 (5 bases). The CDR3 has 15 amino acids. Germline V gives CDR1 SGHTA, CDR2 FQGNSA. Trimming stripped 5 bases from V and 6 bases from J, with 17 bases between. For the CDR3, the DNA is TGTGCCAGCAGCCCCGAGGGCAGGGTTATAAACACCATATATTTT. Protein: CASSPEGRVINTIYF.

This chain joins TRBV4-3 and TRBJ1-2; no clear D gene. The CDR3 runs to 16 residues. Per the germline V gene, CDR1 is LGHNA and CDR2 is YSLEER. Trimming pared 0 bases from V and 4 bases from J, leaving 15 bases between. The CDR3 here is CASSQDRIPFPYGYTF. The CDR3 nucleotides are TGCGCCAGCAGCCAAGATAGAATCCCTTTCCCCTATGGCTACACCTTC.